The 13 T cell receptor beta chains given below trace back to one sample, sequenced in a study of OX40 agonist ivuxolimab in advanced cancers. Assay: immunoSEQ multiplex PCR; the TCRdb copy retains only in-frame clones and omits some. The table records roughly 70,000 clones, around 84% of them present only once. The sample here was CD4+ or CD8+ T cells sorted from blood, taken in a trial of the OX40 agonist ivuxolimab. The receptors originated from an adult with an advanced solid tumor such as melanoma, head and neck, liver or kidney cancer.

The genes are TRBV7-6 and TRBJ2-3; D uncertain. CDR3 size: 14 residues. CDR1 SGHVS and CDR2 FNYEAQ come from the germline V gene. V was shortened by 0 bases and J by 1 base, with 5 bases between the two germline ends. The CDR3 loop reads CASSLAPGTDTQYF. The CDR3 DNA is TGTGCCAGCAGCTTAGCTCCCGGCACAGATACGCAGTATTTT. The full variable domain, in which reference TRBV7-6 and TRBJ2-3 provide the parts outside the CDR3, is GAGVSQSPRYKVTKRGQDVALRCDPISGHVSLYWYRQALGQGPEFLTYFNYEAQQDKSGLPNDRFSAERPEGSISTLTIQRTEQRDSAMYRCASSLAPGTDTQYFGPGTRLTVL.

The genes are TRBV19 and TRBJ2-1; 7 bases fit TRBD1. This CDR3 has 12 residues. V was clipped by 6 bases and J by 9 bases; unmatched bases: 5. The germline gives CDR1 LNHDA, CDR2 SQIVND (reference sequence). The CDR3 protein is CASRRQGGEQFF. CDR3 nucleotides: TGTGCCAGTAGGAGACAGGGCGGTGAGCAGTTCTTC. Filled out from reference TRBV19 and TRBJ2-1, the complete variable domain reads DGGITQSPKYLFRKEGQNVTLSCEQNLNHDAMYWYRQDPGQGLRLIYYSQIVNDFQKGDIAEGYSVSREKKESFPLTVTSAQKNPTAFYLCASRRQGGEQFFGPGTRLTVL.

J is TRBJ1-1 and V is TRBV6-6; D may be TRBD1 (6 bases). Germline lookup yields CDR1 MNHNY and CDR2 SVGAGI (reference sequence). This CDR3 has 13 residues. Trimming pared 5 bases from V and 2 bases from J, leaving 9 bases between. CDR3 sequence: CASSRTANTEAFF. The CDR3 DNA reads TGTGCCAGCAGTCGGACAGCCAACACTGAAGCTTTCTTT.

This clone was seen more than once but under ten times. The gene calls are TRBV7-9 and TRBJ1-2, with D unclear. CDR1 SEHNR and CDR2 FQNEAQ come from the germline V gene (reference sequence). Trimming took 4 bases from V and 11 from J, leaving 11 bases between them. The CDR3 has 11 amino acids. For the CDR3, the DNA is TGTGCCAGCAGCTCTGGGGTCCGATACACCTTC. Its translation is CASSSGVRYTF.

The rearrangement joins TRBV30 to TRBJ1-5; D ambiguous. Trimming removed 0 bases at V and 3 bases at J, with 6 bases between. CDR1 is GTSNPN and CDR2 is SVGIG in the germline V gene (reference sequence). The CDR3 sequence is 13 residues long. The CDR3 DNA reads TGTGCCTGGAGTGTGGACGTCAATCAGCCCCAGCATTTT. Translated, it gives CAWSVDVNQPQHF.

This chain links TRBV7-3 with TRBJ2-6; unclear D gene. This CDR3 spans 14 amino acids. V lost 3 bases and J 2 bases, leaving 5 bases between the germline ends. Germline V CDR1 and CDR2: SGHTA, FQGTGA. The CDR3 sequence: CASSLGAGANVLTF. The CDR3 DNA reads as TGTGCCAGCAGCTTGGGTGCTGGGGCCAACGTCCTGACTTTC.

The V and J genes are TRBV7-2 and TRBJ1-2; D possibly corresponds to TRBD1 (5 bases). Germline CDR1 is SGHTA and CDR2 is FQGNSA. This CDR3 has 14 residues. Trimming pared 6 bases from V and 8 bases from J, leaving 19 bases between. The CDR3 reads CASRQARLLAGYTF. The CDR3 nucleotides are TGTGCCAGCAGACAGGCCAGGCTCCTGGCGGGCTACACCTTC.

V gene TRBV2 combines with J gene TRBJ2-7; TRBD2 matches at 11 bases. The germline CDR1 and CDR2 sequences are SNHLY and FYNNEI. The J segment lost 3 bases and the V segment lost 7 bases, leaving 8 bases of the junction unmatched. The CDR3 totals 15 residues. This chain's CDR3 is CASIHPGTSGYEQYF. The CDR3 DNA reads as TGTGCCAGCATTCACCCCGGGACTAGCGGCTACGAGCAGTACTTC. The full variable domain, completed using reference TRBV2 and TRBJ2-7, is EPEVTQTPSHQVTQMGQEVILRCVPISNHLYFYWYRQILGQKVEFLVSFYNNEISEKSEIFDDQFSVERPDGSNFTLKIRSTKLEDSAMYFCASIHPGTSGYEQYFGPGTRLTVT.

V usage is TRBV5-1 and J usage is TRBJ2-7; D is perhaps TRBD1 or TRBD2 (7 bases each). The germline V and J ends were trimmed by 5 bases and 2 bases, with 14 bases remaining between them. This CDR3 region has 14 residues. Germline assignment: CDR1 SGHRS and CDR2 YFSETQ. The CDR3 DNA follows: TGCGCCAGCAGACCCCAGGGGGGGACCTACGAGCAGTACTTC. This translates into CASRPQGGTYEQYF.

This CDR3 is CASSPRLTTGELFF. CDR3 DNA sequence: TGCGCCAGCAGCCCAAGACTGACAACCGGGGAGCTGTTTTTT. The chain employs TRBV4-1 and TRBJ2-2; D gene uncertain. Germline V lookup: CDR1 MGHRA, CDR2 YSYEKL. V shed 4 bases and J shed 5 bases, with 11 bases lying between them. The CDR3 has 14 residues.

The chain employs TRBV30 and TRBJ1-2, with 10 bases matching TRBD1. CDR1 is GTSNPN and CDR2 is SVGIG in the germline V gene (reference sequence). V trimming: 3 bases; J trimming: 8 bases; junction bases outside the gene matches: 6. The CDR3 runs to 13 residues. CDR3 DNA: TGTGCCTGGAGCGACAGGGGGCGCGGAGGCTACACCTTC. Translation: CAWSDRGRGGYTF.

This clone was recorded a few times. V is TRBV18 and J is TRBJ1-4; no firm D call. The CDR3 covers 17 residues. Germline loops: CDR1 KGHSH, CDR2 LQKENI. Trimming removed 2 bases from V and 0 bases from J, with 13 bases in between. The CDR3, as DNA: TGTGCCAGCTCACCATTAAGAATTTCGGCAACTAATGAAAAACTGTTTTTT. Its protein is CASSPLRISATNEKLFF.

This chain links TRBV18 with TRBJ1-5; D not resolved. This CDR3 is 12 amino acids long. V was cut by 2 bases and J by 1 base, with 0 bases left in between. Germline CDR1 KGHSH, CDR2 LQKENI. This chain's CDR3 is CASSPSNQPQHF. Here the CDR3 DNA reads TGTGCCAGCTCACCAAGCAATCAGCCCCAGCATTTT.